The entry below gives a single TCR beta chain sequence along with its context. The data stem from a study of blood T cell repertoires in COVID-19. As for the study in general: Acute and convalescent COVID-19 samples came from the United States, Italy and Spain. T cells, B-cell-depleted T cells, or PBMCs provided the cDNA or gDNA that served as material.

Study processing details: Reference gene primer amplification gave estimated nucleated cell counts. Assay: immunoSEQ multiplex PCR; the TCRdb copy retains only in-frame clones and omits some. That table is the source of V, J and clone size, and D and trimming were worked out from the DNA. The table includes 100,000 to 150,000 clones, roughly 86% detected once. It was during active infection that Seattle patients were enrolled and then longitudinally followed. The CDR3 is made up of 16 amino acids. The germline gives CDR1 SGHAT, CDR2 FQNNGV. Losses at the gene ends were 1 base for V and 2 bases for J; bases not matched to a gene: 7.

V usage is TRBV11-2 and J usage is TRBJ2-7; 8 bases are a match to TRBD2. Material: peripheral blood. This sequence was found in a woman between 65 and 79 years old with COVID-19, enrolled during active disease. The CDR3 DNA sequence: TGTGCCAGCAGCTTAGGAGGGCGGGGGGCAACCTACGAGCAGTACTTC. Translation: CASSLGGRGATYEQYF.